This paragraph covers one T cell receptor beta chain sequence. Its cognate antigen is unknown. The sample is drawn from a study of cytomegalovirus exposure and HLA in healthy donors. The study, taken as a whole, reports: In vitro data verified a few CMV-associated chains as specific for CMV antigens. V- and J-gene trimming in TCR beta was tied to a missense DCLRE1C variant by an analysis performed later. A later analysis revealed that TCR association rates differed between HLA loci, peaking at DRB1 and bottoming out at HLA-C.

The CDR3 runs 12 residues. Germline CDR1 and CDR2: GTSNPN and SVGIG (reference sequence). Trimming took off 2 bases at V and 11 bases at J, with 13 bases between the two ends. The study ran its PCR with 60 Vbeta and 13 Jbeta primers. Repertoires were generated with immunoSEQ multiplex PCR, while TCRdb's copy carries only in-frame clones and drops some. The table shows roughly 170,000 clones, with roughly 84% occurring only once. The specimen was PBMCs. The sequence was obtained from a girl aged 2-10 years in good health and CMV-seropositive. The genes are TRBV30 and TRBJ1-3; the D gene is possibly TRBD1 (5 bases). The CDR3 sequence: CAWSLTGRAIYF. The CDR3 DNA follows: TGTGCCTGGAGTTTAACAGGTCGGGCCATATATTTT.